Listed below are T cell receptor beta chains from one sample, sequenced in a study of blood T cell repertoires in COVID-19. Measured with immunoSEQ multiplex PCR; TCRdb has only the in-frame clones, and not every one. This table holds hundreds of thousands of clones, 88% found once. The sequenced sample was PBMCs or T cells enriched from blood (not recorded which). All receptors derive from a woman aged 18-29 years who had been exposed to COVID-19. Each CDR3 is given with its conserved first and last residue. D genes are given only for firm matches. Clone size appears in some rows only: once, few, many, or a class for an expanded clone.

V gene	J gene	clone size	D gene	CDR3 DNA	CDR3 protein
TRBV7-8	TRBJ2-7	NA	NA	TGTGCCAGCAGCTTAGCGTTCGGGTCCTACGAGCAGTACTTC	CASSLAFGSYEQYF
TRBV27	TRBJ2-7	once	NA	TGTGCCAGCAGTGATAGAGTCAAGCAGTACTTC	CASSDRVKQYF
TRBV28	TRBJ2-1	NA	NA	TGTGCCAGCAGTTTACAGGGGGGCAATGAGCAGTTCTTC	CASSLQGGNEQFF
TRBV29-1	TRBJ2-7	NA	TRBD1	TGCAGCGTTCGCCGGACAGGGGCCGCTTCAGACGAGCAGTACTTC	CSVRRTGAASDEQYF
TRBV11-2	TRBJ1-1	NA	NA	TGTGCCAGCAGCTTGGCAGGTTCGAACACTGAAGCTTTCTTT	CASSLAGSNTEAFF
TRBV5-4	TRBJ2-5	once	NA	TGTGCCAGCAGCGGCGGACAAGAGACCCAGTACTTC	CASSGGQETQYF
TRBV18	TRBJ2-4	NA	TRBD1	TGTGCCAGCTCAGGACAGGGAGCTCTAGCCAAAAACATTCAGTACTTC	CASSGQGALAKNIQYF
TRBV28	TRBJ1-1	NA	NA	TGTGCCAGCAGTTTACCCGTAGTGACTGAAGCTTTCTTT	CASSLPVVTEAFF
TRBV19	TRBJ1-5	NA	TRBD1	TGTGCCAGTACCGACAGGGGAATTAATCAGCCCCAGCATTTT	CASTDRGINQPQHF
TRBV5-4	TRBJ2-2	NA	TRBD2	TGTGCCAGCAGCCCTGGGACTAGCGGGAGAACCGGGGAGCTGTTTTTT	CASSPGTSGRTGELFF
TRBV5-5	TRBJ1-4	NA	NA	TGTGCCAGCAGCCCAACTGTCGGGTTTAACGAAAAACTGTTTTTT	CASSPTVGFNEKLFF
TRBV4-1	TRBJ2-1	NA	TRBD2	TGCGCCAGCAGCCAAGATACAGAGCGGGACCTAAGGAATGAGCAGTTCTTC	CASSQDTERDLRNEQFF
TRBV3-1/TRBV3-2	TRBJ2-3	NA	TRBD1	TGTGCCAGCAGCCGGGGTTTGGACAGGGGCCTCACAGATACGCAGTATTTT	CASSRGLDRGLTDTQYF
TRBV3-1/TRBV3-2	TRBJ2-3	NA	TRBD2	TGTGCCAGCAGCGGGACTAGCGGAGGCACAGATACGCAGTATTTT	CASSGTSGGTDTQYF
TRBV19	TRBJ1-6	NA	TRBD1	TGTGCCAGTAGTATATTCGGACAGGGTGTCGATAATTCACCCCTCCACTTT	CASSIFGQGVDNSPLHF
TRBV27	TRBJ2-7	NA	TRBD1	TGTGCCAGCAGTCCCGGACAGGGTGTCGAGCAGTACTTC	CASSPGQGVEQYF
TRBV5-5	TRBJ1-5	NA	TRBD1	TGTGCCAGCAGCTTAACAGGGGCTAGGAGTAGAATCCAGCCCCAGCATTTT	CASSLTGARSRIQPQHF
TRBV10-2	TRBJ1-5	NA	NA	TGCGCCAGCAGTACCCAGGGTAGCAATCAGCCCCAGCATTTT	CASSTQGSNQPQHF
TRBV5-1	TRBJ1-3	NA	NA	TGCGCCAGCAGCTTGGAGTCAGGGACTGGAAACACCATATATTTT	CASSLESGTGNTIYF
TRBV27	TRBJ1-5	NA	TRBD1	TGTGCCAGCAGCGCCCGGGACAGGGGGCCGAATCAGCCCCAGCATTTT	CASSARDRGPNQPQHF
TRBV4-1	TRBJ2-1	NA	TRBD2	TGCGCCAGCAGCCAAGTTGGGACTAGCGGGTACAATGAGCAGTTCTTC	CASSQVGTSGYNEQFF
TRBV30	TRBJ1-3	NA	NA	TGTGCCTGGAGCGACTCCCCCGGCCGTCTACCTTCCTCCGGAAACACCATATATTTT	CAWSDSPGRLPSSGNTIYF
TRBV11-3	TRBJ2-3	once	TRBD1	TGTGCCAGCAGCGTCGGGACAGGGGGCGCAGATACGCAGTATTTT	CASSVGTGGADTQYF
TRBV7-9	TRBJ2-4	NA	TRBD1	TGTGCCAGCAGCTTAGGGACAGGCGGGACAGGGAACATTCAGTACTTC	CASSLGTGGTGNIQYF
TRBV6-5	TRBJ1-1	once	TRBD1	TGTGCCAGCAGTTACACGGACAGGCGGAACACTGAAGCTTTCTTT	CASSYTDRRNTEAFF
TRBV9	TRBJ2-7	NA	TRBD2	TGTGCCAGCAGCGCCCAAAGTAGCGGGGGGCCCTACGAGCAGTACTTC	CASSAQSSGGPYEQYF
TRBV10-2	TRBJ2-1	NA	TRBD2	TGCGCCAGCGGACGACTAGCGGATAATGAGCAGTTCTTC	CASGRLADNEQFF
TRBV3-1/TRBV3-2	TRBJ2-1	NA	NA	TGTGCCAGCAGCCAAAGGACAGAGAGACGGGGAGCCTACAATGAGCAGTTCTTC	CASSQRTERRGAYNEQFF
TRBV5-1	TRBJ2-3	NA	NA	TGCGCCAGCAGCTTGGGCGGGGTGGGAGATACGCAGTATTTT	CASSLGGVGDTQYF
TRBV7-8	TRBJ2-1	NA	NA	TGTGCCAGCAGCTCATTCAATGAGCAGTTCTTC	CASSSFNEQFF
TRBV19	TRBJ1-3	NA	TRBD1	TGTGCCAGTGGGGACAGTGGAAACACCATATATTTT	CASGDSGNTIYF
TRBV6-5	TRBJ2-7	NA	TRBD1	TGTGCCAGCAGAGGGGGGACAGGGGGCGACGAGCAGTACTTC	CASRGGTGGDEQYF
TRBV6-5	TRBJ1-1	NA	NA	TGTGCCACCGTCTCCGGGGGGGCGCTGAACACTGAAGCTTTCTTT	CATVSGGALNTEAFF
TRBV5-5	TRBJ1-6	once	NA	TGTGCCAGCAGCTTGGGGGTCGGGAATTCACCCCTCCACTTT	CASSLGVGNSPLHF
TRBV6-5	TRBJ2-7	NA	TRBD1	TGTGCCAGCAGTTACGGGACAGGGGCCTACGAGCAGTACTTC	CASSYGTGAYEQYF